Below, 27 T cell receptor beta chains from the same sample are listed, as sequenced in a study of T-cell memory formation after mild COVID-19. MiXCR was run by TCRdb on the 5' RACE reads, yielding one entry per CDR3 protein. The sample holds hundreds of thousands of distinct CDR3 sequences, 15% seen once. The sample consisted of PBMCs or a T cell subset sorted from them (not recorded which). All receptors derive from an adult woman who had mild COVID-19 (a few samples of this study predate the infection). Cell type and time point are not known.

This clonotype appeared a few times. The chain couples TRBV19 to TRBJ1-5, with 7 positions matching TRBD1. V lost 6 bases, J lost 0 bases, and 8 bases stayed unmatched. Germline V gene lookup returns CDR1 LNHDA and CDR2 SQIVND (reference sequence). This CDR3 has 16 amino acids. The CDR3 DNA is TGTGCCAGTAGCGGACTGGACAGGTATAGCAATCAGCCCCAGCATTTT. This sequence encodes CASSGLDRYSNQPQHF.

This clonotype was detected a few times. The CDR3 sequence: CASKPGTGGAGYTF. For the CDR3, the DNA is TGTGCCAGCAAACCCGGGACAGGGGGCGCGGGCTACACCTTC. The chain recombines TRBV3-1 with TRBJ1-2, with 12 bases matching TRBD1. The V gene's germline CDR1 is LGHDT and CDR2 YNNKEL (reference sequence). CDR3 length: 14 amino acids. The trim removed 7 bases at V and 8 bases at J, leaving 8 bases unmatched.

This clonotype appeared a few times. This chain uses TRBV30 with TRBJ2-2, with a possible D match to TRBD2 (5 bases). Germline assignment: CDR1 GTSNPN and CDR2 SVGIG (reference sequence). This CDR3 has 15 amino acids. With 0 bases removed from V and 1 base from J, the gap between germline ends came to 9 bases. The CDR3 region has the DNA TGTGCCTGGAGTGTCACTAGGGTGAACACCGGGGAGCTGTTTTTT. Translated, it gives CAWSVTRVNTGELFF.

V and J are TRBV11-2 and TRBJ2-7; the D gene is possibly TRBD1 (6 bases). V was trimmed by 7 bases and J by 1 base, leaving 14 bases between them. The CDR3 length is 14 residues. The V gene's germline CDR1 is SGHAT and CDR2 FQNNGV. The CDR3 spells CASIPPDRSYEQYF. CDR3 nucleotide sequence: TGTGCCAGCATCCCTCCAGACAGGTCCTACGAGCAGTACTTC.

This clonotype has only a few counts. The DNA of the CDR3 is TGTGCCAGCAGTCGTCAATTACAGGGGGTAGCTGAGCAGTTCTTC. Residues: CASSRQLQGVAEQFF. The rearrangement joins TRBV2 to TRBJ2-1; 8 bases are a match to TRBD1. The V and J ends lost 5 bases and 9 bases, in that order; junction bases with no gene match: 12. The CDR3 consists of 15 residues. Looked up from germline, CDR1 is SNHLY and CDR2 is FYNNEI.

This clonotype was found a few times. The chain combines TRBV6-5 with TRBJ1-4; D is undetermined. CDR1 and CDR2 from the germline V gene are MNHEY and SVGAGI. CDR3 length: 16 amino acids. Trimming took off 0 bases at V and 5 bases at J, with 13 bases between the two ends. The chain's CDR3 is CASSYSVGGGNEKLFF. The CDR3 DNA follows: TGTGCCAGCAGTTACTCGGTCGGCGGTGGGAATGAAAAACTGTTTTTT.

This chain joins TRBV7-9 and TRBJ1-1; 10 nucleotides agree with TRBD1. The germline V gene has CDR1 SEHNR and CDR2 FQNEAQ (reference sequence). The CDR3 consists of 16 residues. V shed 5 bases and J 5 bases; nucleotides not matched to a gene: 11. CDR3 sequence reads: CASSRQGARSGTEAFF. CDR3 bases: TGTGCCAGCAGCCGACAGGGGGCGCGGTCGGGGACTGAAGCTTTCTTT. The whole variable domain, filled in from reference TRBV7-9 and TRBJ1-1, reads DTGVSQNPRHKITKRGQNVTFRCDPISEHNRLYWYRQTLGQGPEFLTYFQNEAQLEKSRLLSDRFSAERPKGSFSTLEIQRTEQGDSAMYLCASSRQGARSGTEAFFGQGTRLTVV.

A few counts support this clonotype. V is TRBV12-3 or TRBV12-4 and J is TRBJ2-3, with D perhaps being TRBD1 or TRBD2 (6 bases each). V dropped 3 bases and J dropped 5 bases, with 12 bases sitting between them. This CDR3 comprises 14 residues. The CDR3 reads CASSFRGREDTQYF. As DNA, the CDR3 is TGTGCCAGCAGTTTTCGGGGGCGCGAAGATACGCAGTATTTT.

V is TRBV6-1 and J is TRBJ2-7; TRBD2 matches 8 bases. Germline CDR1 reads MNHNS; CDR2 reads SASEGT. This CDR3 is built from 15 residues. V shed 6 bases, J shed 2 bases, and the junction held 9 bases outside the gene matches. In DNA form, the CDR3 reads TGTGCCAGCAGAGCCCCGGTAGCGGGGACCTACGAGCAGTACTTC. This translates into CASRAPVAGTYEQYF.

This clonotype came up a few times. The chain uses TRBV12-3 or TRBV12-4 and TRBJ2-1; D perhaps matches TRBD2 (5 bases). V lost 9 bases and J 3 bases, leaving 18 bases between the germline ends. The CDR3 consists of 15 residues. The CDR3 spells CASSPGSSYYNEQFF. The DNA of the CDR3 is TGTGCCAGTTCTCCGGGGTCATCTTACTACAATGAGCAGTTCTTC.

In its sample, this clonotype was seen a few times. This chain uses TRBV12-3 or TRBV12-4 with TRBJ2-1; no definite D call. This CDR3 is built from 13 residues. Trimming took 1 base from V and 10 from J, leaving 11 bases between them. The DNA for the CDR3 is TGTGCCAGCAGTTTAGGGGCGAGCCGGGAGCAGTTCTTC. Amino acid sequence: CASSLGASREQFF.

The rearrangement joins TRBV5-1 to TRBJ2-1; 9 bases match TRBD2. V trimming: 6 bases; J trimming: 11 bases; junction bases outside the gene matches: 12. Germline CDR1 and CDR2: SGHRS and YFSETQ. The length of the CDR3 is 14 residues. CDR3 sequence: CASIGASGASQQFF. CDR3 nucleotides: TGCGCCAGCATCGGGGCTAGCGGGGCCAGTCAGCAGTTCTTC.

This chain joins TRBV27 and TRBJ2-1, with D tentatively TRBD1 or TRBD2 (5 bases each). Germline V lookup: CDR1 MNHEY, CDR2 SMNVEV (reference sequence). Trimming shortened V by 6 bases and J by 4 bases, and 19 bases separated the two germline ends. The CDR3 contains 16 residues. CDR3 sequence: CASRHRQKGGYNEQFF. In DNA, the CDR3 is TGTGCCAGCAGGCACAGACAGAAGGGCGGGTACAATGAGCAGTTCTTC.

This chain uses TRBV10-3 with TRBJ2-5, with 9 bases aligning to TRBD1. The CDR3 runs to 14 residues. Germline loops: CDR1 ENHRY, CDR2 SYGVKD. The V and J ends lost 6 bases and 2 bases, in that order; junction bases with no gene match: 4. CDR3 DNA sequence: TGTGCCATCAGGGCCGGGACAGGGCAAGAGACCCAGTACTTC. This gives the protein CAIRAGTGQETQYF.

This clonotype occurred a few times. The genes are TRBV21-1 and TRBJ1-2; no check of the table's D call, TRBD1, against the DNA was made. TRBV21-1 is classified as a pseudogene. This CDR3 comprises 13 residues. The CDR3 region is CARGARAEHGYTF. DNA for the CDR3: TGTGCCAGGGGAGCGCGGGCCGAACATGGCTACACCTTC.

J is TRBJ1-4 and V is TRBV18; 10 bases fit TRBD1. The ends lost 0 bases at V and 8 bases at J; junction bases unmatched: 6. The length of the CDR3 is 16 residues. Germline V CDR1 and CDR2: KGHSH, LQKENI. The CDR3 here is CASSPPGQGSGEKLFF. Written as DNA, the CDR3 is TGTGCCAGCTCACCACCGGGACAGGGGTCTGGCGAAAAACTGTTTTTT.

This clonotype showed up just once. The rearrangement links TRBV7-2 to TRBJ2-1; D might be TRBD2 (6 bases). The CDR3 is 13 amino acids. Trimming shortened V by 5 bases and J by 6 bases, and 11 bases separated the two germline ends. The germline CDR1 and CDR2 sequences are SGHTA and FQGNSA. The CDR3 loop is CASSRGTANEQFF. The CDR3 DNA follows: TGTGCCAGCAGCCGCGGGACTGCCAATGAGCAGTTCTTC.

This clonotype was seen at least ten times. J is TRBJ2-1 and V is TRBV29-1; the D gene could be TRBD1 or TRBD2 (6 bases each). CDR1 and CDR2 (germline): SQVTM, ANQGSEA. Trimming took 2 bases from V and 9 from J, leaving 17 bases between them. CDR3 length: 14 amino acids. This chain's CDR3 is CSVEQQMGGSEQFF. CDR3 bases: TGCAGCGTTGAACAACAAATGGGGGGCTCTGAGCAGTTCTTC.

This clonotype was recorded a few times. The chain couples TRBV2 to TRBJ2-7, with 11 nucleotides matching TRBD2. The length of the CDR3 is 13 residues. J was trimmed by 6 bases and V by 8 bases; bases with no gene match: 6. The germline CDR1 and CDR2 sequences are SNHLY and FYNNEI. The CDR3 nucleotides read TGTGCCAGCTTACTAGCGGGAGTGGGCGAGCAGTACTTC. It translates to CASLLAGVGEQYF.

This clonotype was observed a few times. This chain joins TRBV7-8 and TRBJ1-5; D is perhaps TRBD1 (6 bases). Germline CDR1 reads SGHVS; CDR2 reads FQNEAQ. Trimming removed 1 base at V and 0 bases at J, with 10 bases between. CDR3 length: 16 amino acids. DNA of the CDR3: TGTGCCAGCAGCTTAGTTGGACAGCGTAGCAATCAGCCCCAGCATTTT. It encodes CASSLVGQRSNQPQHF.

This clonotype was observed a handful of times. The chain links TRBV9 to TRBJ1-4; 7 bases line up with TRBD1. CDR3 length equals 16 residues. CDR1 and CDR2 from the germline V gene are SGDLS and YYNGEE. After removal of 3 bases from V and 3 bases from J, the junction contained 8 bases not matched to a gene. The CDR3 protein is CASSAKTGFANEKLFF. The CDR3, as DNA: TGTGCCAGCAGCGCGAAGACAGGGTTCGCTAATGAAAAACTGTTTTTT.

On this clonotype itself: A much larger clone differs from this one at a single base, so this may be a read error. The chain uses TRBV12-3 or TRBV12-4 and TRBJ1-1; no definite D call. Trimming removed 4 bases from V and 0 bases from J, with 3 bases in between. The CDR3 spans 12 residues. CDR3 loop: CASSWMNTEAFF. CDR3 DNA sequence: TGTGCCAGCAGTTGGATGAACACTGAAGCTTTCTTT.

This clonotype was counted only a few times. The chain carries TRBV12-3 or TRBV12-4 and TRBJ1-5; D may be TRBD1 (6 bases). The CDR3 length is 15 residues. Trimming pared 6 bases from V and 1 base from J, leaving 13 bases between. For the CDR3, the DNA is TGTGCCAGCAGACTCCGGGACACGAGCAATCAGCCCCAGCATTTT. Translating it yields CASRLRDTSNQPQHF.

This clonotype occurred a few times. This chain joins TRBV7-3 and TRBJ2-7, with D tentatively TRBD2 (6 bases). CDR3 length equals 13 residues. Germline lookup yields CDR1 SGHTA and CDR2 FQGTGA. V lost 5 bases, J lost 6 bases, and 14 bases lay in between. The CDR3 sequence is CASSHRGGAEQYF. The CDR3 DNA is TGTGCCAGCAGCCACCGTGGAGGGGCCGAGCAGTACTTC.

In its sample, this clonotype was seen a few times. CDR3 residues: CSVERGVGETQYF. The DNA for the CDR3 is TGCAGCGTTGAACGGGGAGTGGGGGAGACCCAGTACTTC. This chain joins TRBV29-1 and TRBJ2-5, with D perhaps TRBD2 (5 bases). The CDR3 runs 13 residues. V dropped 2 bases and J dropped 5 bases, with 12 bases sitting between them. Germline assignment: CDR1 SQVTM and CDR2 ANQGSEA.

The chain couples TRBV12-3 or TRBV12-4 to TRBJ2-1; 10 bases line up with TRBD2. The CDR3 loop spans 12 amino acids. V trimming: 8 bases; J trimming: 10 bases; junction bases outside the gene matches: 5. The CDR3 sequence is CASLLAGSEQFF. DNA for the CDR3: TGTGCCAGCCTACTAGCGGGGTCAGAGCAGTTCTTC.

The J gene is TRBJ2-3, the V gene TRBV12-3 or TRBV12-4; weak D call: TRBD1 (6 bases). The CDR3 sequence is 15 residues long. V gave up 7 bases and J gave up 2 bases, with 16 bases separating them. In DNA form, the CDR3 reads TGTGCCAGCACCCTGGACAGCTCTTTCACAGATACGCAGTATTTT. Translating it yields CASTLDSSFTDTQYF.